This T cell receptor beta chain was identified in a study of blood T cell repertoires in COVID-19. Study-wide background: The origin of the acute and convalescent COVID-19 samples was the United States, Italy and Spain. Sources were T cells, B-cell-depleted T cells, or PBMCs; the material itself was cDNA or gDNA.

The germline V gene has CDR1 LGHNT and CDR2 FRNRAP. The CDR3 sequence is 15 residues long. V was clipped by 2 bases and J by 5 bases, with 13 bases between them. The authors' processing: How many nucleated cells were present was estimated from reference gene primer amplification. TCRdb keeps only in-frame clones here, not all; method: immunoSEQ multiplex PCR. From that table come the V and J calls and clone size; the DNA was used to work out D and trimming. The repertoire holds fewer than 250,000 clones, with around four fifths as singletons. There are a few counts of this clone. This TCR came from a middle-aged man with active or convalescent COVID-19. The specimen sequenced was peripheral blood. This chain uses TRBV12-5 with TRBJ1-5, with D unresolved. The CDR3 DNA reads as TGTGCTAGTGGTTTGAAGGTCATGGGAGATCAGCCCCAGCATTTT. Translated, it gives CASGLKVMGDQPQHF.